The following is a T cell receptor (beta chain) sequence with its context. CDR3 size: 13 residues. Germline CDR1 and CDR2: MNHEY and SVGAGI. V was pared by 3 bases and J by 6 bases, with 12 bases between. TCRdb recomputed calls from the RT-PCR reads with MiXCR, one row per CDR3 protein. The table lists around 790,000 distinct CDR3 sequences, over 20% of them singletons. These data come from a study of response to subunit inactivated influenza vaccine. This clonotype was obtained from a man aged 45-60 years who received an inactivated influenza vaccine. V gene TRBV6-5 combines with J gene TRBJ2-7; a weak D match, TRBD1 (7 bases). Sequences were derived from PBMCs from blood, sampled 4 to 6 days after vaccination. CDR3 in amino acids: CASSYYRGGEQYF. In nucleotides, the CDR3 is TGTGCCAGCAGTTATTACAGGGGAGGCGAGCAGTACTTC.